A single T cell receptor (beta chain) is shown here with its context. As yet, its antigen is unknown. The sample comes from a study of tumor-infiltrating lymphocytes in localized non-small cell lung cancer. For the study at large: The cohort mixed smokers and never-smokers, several histologies, and some post-neoadjuvant-chemotherapy samples. Study-wide results and caveats: Different pieces of the same tissue were used for each assay. Compared with uninvolved lung, tumors showed higher T cell infiltration by TCRbeta sequencing. Only some patients had TCR sequencing, depending on available tissue.

The CDR3 has 16 amino acids. Germline V lookup: CDR1 SGHNT, CDR2 YYREEE (reference sequence). Trimming pared 5 bases from V and 0 bases from J, leaving 17 bases between. Libraries were prepared by immunoSEQ multiplex PCR; TCRdb keeps only in-frame clonotypes and omits some of them. The sample holds about 8,900 clones, roughly two thirds seen once. V gene TRBV5-4 combines with J gene TRBJ1-1; D uncertain. This sequence was found in a human donor with non-small cell lung cancer. The sample was uninvolved lung tissue not adjacent to the tumor. This CDR3 reads CASSHLLSTVNTEAFF. DNA of the CDR3: TGTGCCAGCAGTCACCTCTTGTCCACGGTGAACACTGAAGCTTTCTTT.